A selection of T cell receptor beta chains follows, all from one sample in a study of blood T cell repertoires in COVID-19. TCRdb's table, derived via immunoSEQ multiplex PCR, lists solely in-frame clones and lacks some. Among 55,000 to 70,000 clones, around 90% were seen once, and the ten largest hold about 9.5%. Sequencing was carried out using PBMCs or T cells enriched from blood (not recorded which). These receptors all stem from a woman aged 40 to 55 who had recovered from COVID-19. CDR3s include the opening cysteine and the closing phenylalanine or tryptophan. D genes are given only for firm matches. Size tells how often a clone was seen (once, few, many) or the class of an expanded clone, and some rows leave it out.

V gene	D gene	J gene	clone size	CDR3 protein	CDR3 DNA
TRBV7-6	-	TRBJ1-5	-	CASSEGGYSNQPQHF	TGTGCCAGCAGCGAGGGGGGGTATAGCAATCAGCCCCAGCATTTT
TRBV10-2	TRBD1	TRBJ1-3	-	CASSTGDNTIYF	TGCGCCAGCAGCACAGGGGACAACACCATATATTTT
TRBV2	TRBD1	TRBJ1-5	-	CASSETTGAYQPQHF	TGTGCCAGCAGTGAGACGACAGGGGCGTACCAGCCCCAGCATTTT
TRBV11-1	-	TRBJ2-1	-	CASSSKPRGVAIQFF	TGTGCCAGCAGCTCCAAACCCCGCGGGGTAGCCATACAGTTCTTC
TRBV3-1/TRBV3-2	-	TRBJ2-1	-	CASSQGSGVGREQFF	TGTGCCAGCAGCCAAGGGTCGGGGGTCGGAAGGGAGCAGTTCTTC
TRBV11-2	TRBD2	TRBJ2-5	-	CASSLGTSPQETQYF	TGTGCCAGCAGCTTAGGGACTAGCCCCCAAGAGACCCAGTACTTC
TRBV11-3	TRBD1	TRBJ2-7	-	CASSSPGQGTYEQYF	TGTGCCAGCAGCTCACCGGGACAGGGGACCTACGAGCAGTACTTC
TRBV11-3	TRBD1	TRBJ2-1	-	CASSSRGQLYNEQFF	TGTGCCAGCAGCTCTAGGGGACAGCTCTACAATGAGCAGTTCTTC
TRBV11-3	-	TRBJ2-3	-	CASSLASTDTQYF	TGTGCCAGCAGCTTAGCTAGCACAGATACGCAGTATTTT
TRBV13	-	TRBJ1-6	-	CASSSPGVGYNSPLHF	TGTGCCAGCAGCTCTCCAGGGGTAGGCTATAATTCACCCCTCCACTTT
TRBV2	TRBD2	TRBJ2-3	-	CASSKGRATQYF	TGTGCCAGCAGCAAGGGGAGGGCTACGCAGTATTTT
TRBV13	-	TRBJ1-3	-	CASSLGDPGRSGNTIYF	TGTGCCAGCAGCTTAGGAGATCCAGGGCGGTCGGGAAACACCATATATTTT
TRBV7-2	-	TRBJ1-1	once	CARQRFTLNTEAFF	TGTGCCCGGCAGCGGTTTACACTCAACACTGAAGCTTTCTTT
TRBV6-5	-	TRBJ2-7	-	CASSSRAPYEQYF	TGTGCCAGCAGTTCCAGGGCCCCCTACGAGCAGTACTTC
TRBV7-2	-	TRBJ2-2	-	CASSLAGGPSTGELFF	TGTGCCAGCAGCTTAGCGGGGGGGCCCAGCACCGGGGAGCTGTTTTTT
TRBV27	TRBD1	TRBJ2-7	-	CASSNRDRQYF	TGTGCCAGCAGTAACCGGGACAGGCAGTACTTC
TRBV7-8	TRBD2	TRBJ2-3	few	CASRAGGFTDTQYF	TGTGCCAGCCGAGCGGGGGGATTCACAGATACGCAGTATTTT
TRBV11-3	TRBD1	TRBJ1-6	-	CASSLEQGSNSPLHF	TGTGCCAGCAGCCTTGAACAGGGGAGCAATTCACCCCTCCACTTT
TRBV7-6	-	TRBJ2-1	few	CASSLAGRRGEQFF	TGTGCCAGCAGCTTAGCGGGTCGGAGGGGTGAGCAGTTCTTC
TRBV4-1	TRBD1	TRBJ1-5	-	CASSQGWAGGGSNQPQHF	TGCGCCAGCAGCCAAGGCTGGGCAGGGGGTGGGAGCAATCAGCCCCAGCATTTT
TRBV13	TRBD1	TRBJ1-5	-	CASSLGPRGGAGQPQHF	TGTGCCAGCAGCTTAGGCCCCCGAGGGGGCGCGGGTCAGCCCCAGCATTTT
TRBV6-5	-	TRBJ2-1	-	CASSRSLLNEQFF	TGTGCCAGCAGCCGATCCTTACTCAATGAGCAGTTCTTC
TRBV19	TRBD1	TRBJ1-2	-	CASTNFSPQGDYGYTF	TGTGCCAGTACCAACTTCTCACCGCAGGGGGACTATGGCTACACCTTC
TRBV19	-	TRBJ2-2	-	CASSIDLPGAANTGELFF	TGTGCCAGTAGTATAGATCTTCCGGGAGCCGCGAACACCGGGGAGCTGTTTTTT
TRBV5-4	TRBD1	TRBJ2-5	-	CASSWDRRQETQYF	TGTGCCAGCAGCTGGGACAGGCGACAAGAGACCCAGTACTTC
TRBV7-2	TRBD1	TRBJ1-2	-	CASSWGQGDPNGYTF	TGTGCCAGCTCCTGGGGGCAGGGGGACCCAAATGGCTACACCTTC
TRBV29-1	-	TRBJ1-2	-	CSVGRGSDYGYTF	TGCAGCGTGGGCAGGGGATCTGACTATGGCTACACCTTC
TRBV7-3	-	TRBJ2-2	-	CASSSQGTGELFF	TGTGCCAGCAGCTCCCAGGGAACCGGGGAGCTGTTTTTT
TRBV10-3	TRBD1	TRBJ2-1	-	CAINRPGQENNEQFF	TGTGCCATCAATCGACCGGGACAGGAGAACAATGAGCAGTTCTTC
TRBV5-4	TRBD2	TRBJ2-2	-	CASSLKVLAGGNTGELFF	TGTGCCAGCAGCTTGAAAGTCCTAGCGGGGGGTAACACCGGGGAGCTGTTTTTT
TRBV19	TRBD1	TRBJ2-1	-	CASSTRTGMKDEQFF	TGTGCCAGTAGTACTCGGACAGGGATGAAGGATGAGCAGTTCTTC
TRBV19	TRBD1	TRBJ2-4	-	CASRTSGGLQAKNIQYF	TGTGCCAGTAGGACTTCAGGGGGCCTCCAAGCCAAAAACATTCAGTACTTC
TRBV2	-	TRBJ2-1	-	CASSDRGNNEQFF	TGTGCCAGCAGTGATAGGGGAAACAATGAGCAGTTCTTC
TRBV29-1	-	TRBJ1-2	-	CSVEEGANYGYTF	TGCAGCGTTGAAGAGGGAGCTAACTATGGCTACACCTTC
TRBV28	TRBD2	TRBJ2-3	-	CASSPTSGGGTDTQYF	TGTGCCAGCAGTCCGACTAGCGGGGGTGGCACAGATACGCAGTATTTT
TRBV9	-	TRBJ1-5	-	CASSPSSGSNQPQHF	TGTGCCAGCAGCCCAAGCTCCGGGAGCAATCAGCCCCAGCATTTT
TRBV19	-	TRBJ2-7	once	CASTTKAGLYEQYF	TGTGCCAGTACTACGAAGGCGGGCCTCTACGAGCAGTACTTC
TRBV12-3/TRBV12-4	-	TRBJ1-5	-	CASTQDYHQPQHF	TGTGCCAGCACCCAGGACTACCATCAGCCCCAGCATTTT
TRBV10-1	TRBD2	TRBJ2-1	-	CASSLLAGGRNEQFF	TGCGCCAGCAGCCTACTAGCGGGGGGGCGTAATGAGCAGTTCTTC
TRBV21-1	-	TRBJ2-7	-	CASSKAGAAYEQYF	TGTGCCAGCAGCAAAGCGGGGGCGGCCTACGAGCAGTACTTC
TRBV15	TRBD2	TRBJ2-7	-	CATSSYRDYPTF	TGTGCCACCAGCAGTTATCGGGACTACCCAACCTTC
TRBV20-1	-	TRBJ2-5	-	CSARGETQYF	TGCAGTGCCCGGGGAGAGACCCAGTACTTC
TRBV7-2	-	TRBJ2-3	-	CASSLVWTSTDTQYF	TGTGCCAGCAGCTTAGTGTGGACTAGCACAGATACGCAGTATTTT
TRBV28	-	TRBJ1-2	-	CASTRGGGYYGYTF	TGTGCCAGCACCCGCGGCGGGGGGTACTATGGCTACACCTTC
TRBV2	-	TRBJ1-2	-	CASSQRAVVNGYTF	TGTGCCAGCAGCCAGCGGGCGGTGGTTAATGGCTACACCTTC
TRBV5-5	-	TRBJ1-4	few	CASSEMGLINEKLFF	TGTGCCAGCAGCGAAATGGGACTGATTAATGAAAAACTGTTTTTT
TRBV3-1/TRBV3-2	TRBD1	TRBJ1-6	few	CASHFDRGGNSPLHF	TGTGCCAGCCACTTCGACAGGGGTGGTAATTCACCCCTCCACTTT